This is a list of T cell receptor beta chains from one sample in a study of cytomegalovirus exposure and HLA in healthy donors. Using immunoSEQ multiplex PCR, the repertoire was profiled, and TCRdb retains in-frame clones only, with some absent. The table records under 250,000 clones, 80% to 90% of them present only once. Sequenced material: PBMCs. Every receptor here comes from a woman aged 30 to 39 in good health and CMV-seronegative. CDR3s include the opening cysteine and the closing phenylalanine or tryptophan. D genes are given only for firm matches. Only some rows state a clone size, as once, few, many or a class for expanded clones.

>TRBV5-1|TRBJ2-7|TRBD1|few
TGCGCCAGCAGCTTCCCGGGACAGTCCTACGAGCAGTACTTC
CASSFPGQSYEQYF
>TRBV9|TRBJ1-3|-|-
TGTGCCAGCACCAAGGAGGGGTCGGGAACTGGAAACACCATATATTTT
CASTKEGSGTGNTIYF
>TRBV5-4|TRBJ1-2|-|-
TGTGCCAGCAGCTTGGAGCTTGGCAGGTGGGAGGGCTACACCTTC
CASSLELGRWEGYTF
>TRBV21-1|TRBJ1-2|-|-
TGTGCCAGCAGCAAAGTTCGTGGACAGCGTAAGATTACTAACTATGGCTACACCTTC
CASSKVRGQRKITNYGYTF
>TRBV9|TRBJ2-7|-|few
TGTGCCAGCAGCGTTGAGGCGGCCCACGAGCAGTACTTC
CASSVEAAHEQYF
>TRBV6-1|TRBJ2-5|-|once
TGTGCCAGCAGGAGGACAGTCCAAGAGACCCAGTACTTC
CASRRTVQETQYF
>TRBV19|TRBJ2-1|-|-
TGTGCCAGTAGTCCCGTCCTGCGGAGTATCTACAATGAGCAGTTCTTC
CASSPVLRSIYNEQFF
>TRBV5-1|TRBJ2-2|-|-
TGCGCCAGCAGCTTGGACGGGAGAAACACCGGGGAGCTGTTTTTT
CASSLDGRNTGELFF
>TRBV6-5|TRBJ2-7|TRBD1|-
TGTGCCAGCAGTCATACCGGGACAGGGACCTACGAGCAGTACTTC
CASSHTGTGTYEQYF
>TRBV5-4|TRBJ2-1|TRBD2|once
TGTGCCAGCAGCCCGAGCGGGGGGATACTTCTACACAATGAGCAGTTCTTC
CASSPSGGILLHNEQFF
>TRBV6-1|TRBJ1-1|-|-
TGTGCCAGCAGGTACCAGGGGAACACTGAAGCTTTCTTT
CASRYQGNTEAFF
>TRBV5-4|TRBJ1-3|TRBD1|-
TGTGCCAGCAGCTTGGGGGACAGGGGATTTATTTCTGGAAACACCATATATTTT
CASSLGDRGFISGNTIYF
>TRBV5-1|TRBJ2-3|-|-
TGCGCCGCGAAAGGGGCTGAGAAAGATACGCAGTATTTT
CAAKGAEKDTQYF
>TRBV28|TRBJ1-3|-|-
TGTGCCAGCACCGGGACAGGAAACACCATATATTTT
CASTGTGNTIYF
>TRBV7-9|TRBJ1-2|TRBD1|-
TGTGCCAGCAGCTGGACAGGGGGCATTGCTAACTATGGCTACACCTTC
CASSWTGGIANYGYTF
>TRBV4-1|TRBJ1-5|-|-
TGCGCCAGCAGCCAACAGTACGGGGGGCTCGATCAGCCCCAGCATTTT
CASSQQYGGLDQPQHF
>TRBV9|TRBJ2-5|-|-
TGTGCCAGCAGTGCAGTGGACAACCAAGAGACCCAGTACTTC
CASSAVDNQETQYF
>TRBV5-1|TRBJ2-3|TRBD2|-
TGCGCCAGCAGCTTGGTCCCCTCAGCGGGGGGAACAGATACGCAGTATTTT
CASSLVPSAGGTDTQYF
>TRBV5-4|TRBJ1-3|-|once
TGTGCCAGCAGCCCGTCGTACGGGTCCGGAAACACCATATATTTT
CASSPSYGSGNTIYF
>TRBV9|TRBJ1-2|TRBD1|few
TGTGCCAGCAGCACCTCGGGACAGTCAAAGGGTGGCTACACCTTC
CASSTSGQSKGGYTF
>TRBV18|TRBJ1-2|-|-
TGTGCCAGCTCACTACAGGGCTGGGGCTACACCTTC
CASSLQGWGYTF
>TRBV10-3|TRBJ1-2|-|-
TGTGCCATCAGTGAGTCTACAGGGTTGTCCTATGGCTACACCTTC
CAISESTGLSYGYTF
>TRBV2|TRBJ2-3|-|few
TGTGCCAGCAGTGACGACGCGGGCCCCACAGATACGCAGTATTTT
CASSDDAGPTDTQYF
>TRBV29-1|TRBJ2-2|-|-
TGCAGCGTTGAGGTCTACCGGGAGCTGTTTTTT
CSVEVYRELFF
>TRBV6-1|TRBJ1-1|TRBD1|-
TGTGCCAGCAGTCCATGGACAGGGTTGAACACTGAAGCTTTCTTT
CASSPWTGLNTEAFF
>TRBV9|TRBJ1-1|-|-
TGTGCCAGCAGCACACAGGGTTACACTGAAGCTTTCTTT
CASSTQGYTEAFF
>TRBV5-1|TRBJ2-3|TRBD2|-
TGCGCCAGCAGCCTGGGGCGGGAGGGCCGTTGGACAGATACGCAGTATTTT
CASSLGREGRWTDTQYF
>TRBV7-9|TRBJ2-1|-|-
TGTGCCAGCAGCTCCCGACTGTCTAGCTACAATGAGCAGTTCTTC
CASSSRLSSYNEQFF
>TRBV30|TRBJ2-1|-|few
TGTGCCTGGGGTGCGGGTTTTTCCTACAATGAGCAGTTCTTC
CAWGAGFSYNEQFF
>TRBV2|TRBJ2-5|TRBD2|-
TGTGCCAGCAGTGAAGCAACTAGCGGGGGCGTGAGGGAGACCCAGTACTTC
CASSEATSGGVRETQYF
>TRBV6-1|TRBJ2-7|TRBD2|few
TGTGCCAGCAGCACCGGGGGGGGCTACGAGCAGTACTTC
CASSTGGGYEQYF
>TRBV5-6|TRBJ1-5|-|few
TGTGCCAGCAGCTTGGAGGGGATGGAGCCCCAGCATTTT
CASSLEGMEPQHF
>TRBV6-1|TRBJ1-5|TRBD1|-
TGTGCCAGCACCAGGGGGTACAGCAATCAGCCCCAGCATTTT
CASTRGYSNQPQHF
>TRBV5-6|TRBJ2-7|TRBD2|-
TGTGCCAGCAGTCAGGTCGTAATAGCGGGGGGCGGTGGCTCCTACGAGCAGTACTTC
CASSQVVIAGGGGSYEQYF
>TRBV19|TRBJ2-6|-|-
TGTGCCAGTAGTACGGCCCGGACACACTCGGGAGAGTTCTCTGGGGCCAACGTCCTGACTTTC
CASSTARTHSGEFSGANVLTF
>TRBV5-1|TRBJ2-7|-|-
TGCGCCAGCAGCTTGGTGGTCTATTCCTACGAGCAGTACTTC
CASSLVVYSYEQYF
>TRBV5-4|TRBJ1-1|TRBD1|-
TGTGCCAGCAGCGGGACAGGGAGGGTCTCTGAAGCTTTCTTT
CASSGTGRVSEAFF
>TRBV9|TRBJ2-3|TRBD1|-
TGTGCCACGGGACAGGGGACCACAGATACGCAGTATTTT
CATGQGTTDTQYF
>TRBV6-5|TRBJ2-7|-|-
TGTGCCAGCAGTTACGTGACAGACCTTAGCGAGCAGTACTTC
CASSYVTDLSEQYF
>TRBV6-5|TRBJ1-2|TRBD1|-
TGTGCCACCGAAAGGGGGACAGGGCTAAACTATGGCTACACCTTC
CATERGTGLNYGYTF
>TRBV10-2|TRBJ2-7|-|-
TGCGCCAGCAGTGGAGGGGACACTGCCTACGAGCAGTACTTC
CASSGGDTAYEQYF
>TRBV5-1|TRBJ2-5|TRBD2|-
TGCGCCAGCAGCTCCGCCGGCGGGGGGGGCCTGGAGACCCAGTACTTC
CASSSAGGGGLETQYF
>TRBV6-5|TRBJ2-2|-|-
TGTGCCAGCAGGACCGGCCCAGGGAAAGGGGAGCTGTTTTTT
CASRTGPGKGELFF
>TRBV5-4|TRBJ1-2|TRBD1|-
TGTGCCAGCAGCTCAAAACAGGGGAACTATGGCTACACCTTC
CASSSKQGNYGYTF
>TRBV28|TRBJ1-1|-|-
TGTGCCAGCAGTGGGGGCATAATGAACACTGAAGCTTTCTTT
CASSGGIMNTEAFF
>TRBV4-1|TRBJ1-4|-|-
TGCGCCAGCAGCCAAGTTCAGGTTGAAAAACTGTTTTTT
CASSQVQVEKLFF
>TRBV7-9|TRBJ2-1|-|-
TGTGCCAGCAGCCAACTACAGGACCCCCGAATCTTC
CASSQLQDPRIF
>TRBV5-6|TRBJ2-7|-|-
TGTGCCAGCAGCTTGGAGAGCCCCTACGAGCAGTACTTC
CASSLESPYEQYF
>TRBV7-2|TRBJ2-3|-|-
TGTGCCAGCAGCTTAGAACTACAGGGAGATACGCAGTATTTT
CASSLELQGDTQYF
>TRBV2|TRBJ2-1|TRBD2|-
TGTGCCAGCAGGATGCGCGTAGGGGCGGGAGTCCCATACAATGAGCAGTTCTTC
CASRMRVGAGVPYNEQFF
>TRBV6-6|TRBJ1-5|TRBD1|many
TGTGCCAGCAGTTACCAGACAGGGTCTACTAGTCAGCCCCAGCATTTT
CASSYQTGSTSQPQHF
>TRBV7-9|TRBJ2-7|-|-
TGTGCCAGCAGCTTGCAGGGTCTAAGCTACGAGCAGTACTTC
CASSLQGLSYEQYF
>TRBV18|TRBJ1-1|-|-
TGTGCCAGCTCACCATCACAGAACACTGAAGCTTTCTTT
CASSPSQNTEAFF
>TRBV5-1|TRBJ2-5|-|-
TGCGCCAGCAGCTGGAGGGAAGAGACCCAGTACTTC
CASSWREETQYF
>TRBV4-1|TRBJ1-6|-|-
TGCGCCAGCAGCCAAAGTGTAGTTCGCAGGGTAAGGTCACCCCTCCACTTT
CASSQSVVRRVRSPLHF